This T cell receptor beta chain was documented in a study of T cells in Graves' hyperthyroidism and ophthalmopathy. General study findings and limits: Classification by a 13 V-J model distinguished ophthalmopathy from stable hyperthyroidism.

CDR3 size: 15 residues. V was trimmed by 4 bases and J by 3 bases, leaving 13 bases between them. This clonotype was observed at least ten times. Its matching antigen is unknown. Exclusion of patients followed from uncontrolled infection, other autoimmune disease, pregnancy or lactation. The TCR beta CDR3 regions underwent amplification using RNA transcripts as the source. During a first-round RT-PCR of the TCR CDR3, the HTBI primer set was used. In TCRdb, the multiplex PCR reads were re-called with MiXCR into one record per CDR3 protein. The table lists 300,000 to 450,000 distinct CDR3 sequences, more than 12% of them singletons, with about 18% in the top ten.

The V call is TRBV12-3 or TRBV12-4, the J call TRBJ2-1; no firm D call. Source material: blood. The receptor comes from a woman in her twenties or thirties with Graves' ophthalmopathy. As DNA, the CDR3 is TGTGCCAGCAGTTCAGCTCGTGGGCACTACAATGAGCAGTTCTTC. As protein: CASSSARGHYNEQFF.